This T cell receptor (beta chain) was recovered during a study of OX40 agonist ivuxolimab in advanced cancers. Study-level background: Patients receiving dose escalation had hepatocellular carcinoma, melanoma, renal cell or head and neck cancer. Study-level points and caveats: Among the least clonally expanded were partial responders at 0.1-3.0 mg/kg. Expanded clones were, on average, more numerous among CD8+ T cells than CD4+.

V was clipped by 5 bases and J by 9 bases; unmatched bases: 3. CDR1 and CDR2 from the germline V gene are SGHTA and FQGTGA. The CDR3 covers 12 residues. Note on this clone: Its antigen remains unknown.

Method: immunoSEQ multiplex PCR; TCRdb's copy keeps in-frame clones and lacks some. The sample has tens of thousands of clones, just over 85% seen once; the top ten hold about 3.2%. It was autoimmune disease history or systemic immunosuppression that excluded patients. V is TRBV7-3 and J is TRBJ2-2; 7 nucleotides agree with TRBD1. The source was CD4+ or CD8+ T cells sorted from blood, collected in a trial of the OX40 agonist ivuxolimab. This clonotype was sampled from an adult with an advanced solid tumor such as melanoma, head and neck, liver or kidney cancer. The CDR3 bases are TGTGCCAGCAGCGAGGACAGGCGGGAGCTGTTTTTT. Its translation is CASSEDRRELFF.